This entry lists 14 T cell receptor beta chains sequenced from one sample in a study of post-analysis software for immune sequencing data. These TCRs' antigens remain unknown. Built from TCR beta cDNA, the libraries had unique molecular identifiers in them. TCRdb re-called the PCR reads through MiXCR, storing one row per CDR3 protein. The table lists 600,000 to 750,000 distinct CDR3 sequences, 55% to 60% of them singletons. Overall study results and limits: With TRBV5-6, TRBV5-1 and TRBV20-1 included, about five TRBV segments were more frequent in patients than in controls.

Sequenced input: blood. The receptors come from a girl under 10 years old with multiple sclerosis.

The chain uses TRBV6-5 and TRBJ2-3; D is possibly TRBD1 or TRBD2 (5 bases each). This CDR3 comprises 14 residues. The V end was cut by 5 bases, the J end by 2 bases, with 11 bases between. Germline V gives CDR1 MNHEY, CDR2 SVGAGI. The CDR3 loop reads CASSLRGLTDTQYF. The CDR3 DNA sequence: TGTGCCAGCAGTCTTCGGGGCCTCACAGATACGCAGTATTTT.

CDR3 loop: CASSGPDQGWHEQFF. CDR3 DNA sequence: TGTGCCAGCAGCGGGCCGGACCAGGGTTGGCATGAGCAGTTCTTC. The chain has TRBV11-3 and TRBJ2-1, with D perhaps TRBD1 (5 bases). Germline CDR1 and CDR2: SGHNT and YENEEA. The V end was cut by 5 bases, the J end by 8 bases, with 19 bases between. The CDR3 length is 15 residues. Together with reference TRBV11-3 and TRBJ2-1, the CDR3 gives the full variable domain: EAGVVQSPRYKIIEKKQPVAFWCNPISGHNTLYWYLQNLGQGPELLIRYENEEAVDDSQLPKDRFSAERLKGVDSTLKIQPAELGDSAVYLCASSGPDQGWHEQFFGPGTRLTVL.

The V gene is TRBV10-3, the J gene TRBJ2-3, with D unresolved. From germline, CDR1 is ENHRY and CDR2 SYGVKD. Trimming took off 2 bases at V and 0 bases at J, with 6 bases between the two ends. The CDR3 loop spans 14 amino acids. DNA of the CDR3: TGTGCCATCAGTGAGGACCTGAGCACAGATACGCAGTATTTT. Protein product: CAISEDLSTDTQYF.

This clonotype appeared once. This chain joins TRBV7-8 and TRBJ2-3, with 8 positions matching TRBD2. The CDR3 has 17 residues. Germline V gene data show CDR1 as SGHVS and CDR2 as FQNEAQ. Trimming took 0 bases from V and 0 from J; bases not matched to a gene: 5. DNA of the CDR3: TGTGCCAGCAGCTTAGCGAGCGGGGGCGGAAGCACAGATACGCAGTATTTT. This sequence encodes CASSLASGGGSTDTQYF.

A remark on this clonotype: Germline is not matched at one junction end, which may reflect a read error. V is TRBV12-3 or TRBV12-4 and J is TRBJ1-2; 9 nucleotides match TRBD1. The CDR3 totals 18 residues. The DNA for the CDR3 is TGTGCCTGCAGTTTAGGGGGGACAGGGAAGCGGCTTATCTATGGCTACACCTTC. Protein: CACSLGGTGKRLIYGYTF.

The chain joins TRBV5-1 to TRBJ2-1, with TRBD2 matching over 10 bases. CDR1 SGHRS and CDR2 YFSETQ come from the germline V gene. V gave up 3 bases and J gave up 7 bases; unmatched junction bases: 10. The CDR3 sequence is 16 residues long. The CDR3 DNA reads as TGCGCCAGCAGCTCAAGCGGGGGGGCCGCCGGGAATGAGCAGTTCTTC. Protein product: CASSSSGGAAGNEQFF.

The chain couples TRBV20-1 to TRBJ2-7, with D perhaps TRBD2 (6 bases). Trimming removed 5 bases at V and 4 bases at J, with 15 bases between. Germline CDR1 DFQATT, CDR2 SNEGSKA (reference sequence). CDR3 length: 13 amino acids. The CDR3 coding sequence is TGCAGTGCTCCCGCGGGACTTACATACGAGCAGTACTTC. It yields the protein CSAPAGLTYEQYF.

This clonotype was found a few times. The chain employs TRBV5-1 and TRBJ2-3, with D uncertain. The V end lost 4 bases, the J end lost 1 base, and 19 bases lay between the germline ends. The CDR3 is made up of 17 amino acids. The germline CDR1 and CDR2 sequences are SGHRS and YFSETQ. CDR3 nucleotides: TGCGCCAGCAGCCTTCCCCCTACTTACGATCGCACAGATACGCAGTATTTT. Its protein product is CASSLPPTYDRTDTQYF.

This clonotype has just a few counts. The rearrangement joins TRBV6-4 to TRBJ2-1; D possibly matches TRBD1 or TRBD2 (6 bases each). Between the trimmed V and J ends, which lost 6 bases and 3 bases, there was a span of 15 bases. Germline V gene lookup returns CDR1 MRHNA and CDR2 SNTAGT. The CDR3 covers 15 residues. The CDR3 here is CASSATGAIYNEQFF. CDR3 sequence (DNA): TGTGCCAGCAGCGCCACGGGGGCCATCTACAATGAGCAGTTCTTC.

The rearrangement joins TRBV10-3 to TRBJ2-1; D gene uncertain. This CDR3 contains 15 residues. Trimming stripped 3 bases from V and 10 bases from J, with 19 bases between. Per germline, CDR1 ENHRY and CDR2 SYGVKD. CDR3 residues: CAISESDAVAGEQFF. CDR3 coding DNA: TGTGCCATCAGTGAATCGGACGCAGTAGCTGGCGAGCAGTTCTTC.

The chain uses TRBV20-1 and TRBJ2-3, with TRBD2 matching 8 bases. V was clipped by 4 bases and J by 0 bases; unmatched bases: 6. The germline gives CDR1 DFQATT, CDR2 SNEGSKA (reference sequence). The CDR3 contains 15 residues. DNA of the CDR3: TGCAGTGCTATCCGGGGGGGCACGAGCACAGATACGCAGTATTTT. Protein sequence: CSAIRGGTSTDTQYF.

This chain connects TRBV6-2 or TRBV6-3 to TRBJ1-5; 8 bases align to TRBD1. Germline V CDR1 and CDR2: MNHEY, SVGEGT. The CDR3 has 17 residues. Germline trimming cut 4 bases from V and 2 bases from J; bases unmatched to any gene: 10. The CDR3 bases are TGTGCCAGCAGTTCTTCCAGGGGGCGCGTTGGCAATCAGCCCCAGCATTTT. Translation gives CASSSSRGRVGNQPQHF.

The rearrangement links TRBV7-6 to TRBJ1-4, with D perhaps matching TRBD1 (5 bases). The germline V gene encodes CDR1 SGHVS and CDR2 FNYEAQ. Trimming stripped 4 bases from V and 4 bases from J, with 10 bases between. This CDR3 region has 14 residues. CDR3 in amino acids: CASSSRALNEKLFF. The CDR3 nucleotides are TGTGCCAGCAGCTCCAGGGCGCTTAATGAAAAACTGTTTTTT.

This clonotype was recorded a few times. The rearrangement joins TRBV20-1 to TRBJ2-5; TRBD2 matches at 9 bases. The CDR3 covers 13 residues. CDR1 is DFQATT and CDR2 is SNEGSKA in the germline V gene (reference sequence). The junction had 6 bases not matched to a gene; V was cut back by 5 bases and J by 5 bases. The CDR3 DNA sequence: TGCAGTGCTCATGGGACTAGCTATGAGACCCAGTACTTC. Translation gives CSAHGTSYETQYF.